The 5 T cell receptor beta chains below were found in one sample sequenced in a study of PD-L1 blockade in urothelial cancer. Libraries were prepared by immunoSEQ multiplex PCR; TCRdb keeps only in-frame clonotypes and omits some of them. The sample yields some 48,000 clones, roughly 80% seen once. Specified time point: peripheral blood 6 weeks after treatment start. The sample here was PBMCs, taken around atezolizumab (anti-PD-L1) treatment. Receptor source: a man in his sixties or seventies with urothelial cancer.

The gene calls are TRBV2 and TRBJ1-5; TRBD1 is a possible D gene (6 bases). The CDR3 loop spans 12 amino acids. Trimming stripped 6 bases from V and 4 bases from J, with 7 bases between. CDR1 is SNHLY and CDR2 is FYNNEI in the germline V gene. The CDR3 nucleotides read TGTGCCAGCAGGGACAGTAATCAGCCCCAGCATTTT. It specifies CASRDSNQPQHF.

V gene TRBV19 combines with J gene TRBJ2-2; D possibly corresponds to TRBD2 (6 bases). CDR1 and CDR2 (germline): LNHDA, SQIVND (reference sequence). The ends were cut back, 6 bases at V and 7 bases at J, with 18 bases in the middle. This CDR3 has 15 amino acids. CDR3 sequence reads: CASSSPVEGIGELFF. CDR3 sequence (DNA): TGTGCCAGTAGCTCCCCGGTGGAGGGTATCGGGGAGCTGTTTTTT.

The chain has TRBV9 and TRBJ1-1; TRBD1 matches at 7 bases. CDR1 and CDR2 from the germline V gene are SGDLS and YYNGEE. Trimming removed 5 bases from V and 2 bases from J; junction bases left unmatched: 9. The CDR3 has 15 amino acids. The CDR3 DNA is TGTGCCAGCAGAACTCCCGGGACAGAAAACACTGAAGCTTTCTTT. Amino acids: CASRTPGTENTEAFF.

V is TRBV30 and J is TRBJ1-5; tentatively, D is TRBD1 (5 bases). Germline V CDR1 and CDR2: GTSNPN, SVGIG (reference sequence). The CDR3 extends over 13 amino acids. Trimming removed 3 bases from V and 0 bases from J, with 6 bases in between. The CDR3 sequence is CAWSRDSNQPQHF. CDR3 bases: TGTGCCTGGAGCAGGGATAGCAATCAGCCCCAGCATTTT. Variable domain in full (rest from reference TRBV30 and TRBJ1-5): SQTIHQWPATLVQPVGSPLSLECTVEGTSNPNLYWYRQAAGRGLQLLFYSVGIGQISSEVPQNLSASRPQDRQFILSSKKLLLSDSGFYLCAWSRDSNQPQHFGDGTRLSIL.

The chain uses TRBV6-5 and TRBJ1-5, with 7 positions matching TRBD1. The J segment lost 3 bases and the V segment lost 2 bases, leaving 4 bases of the junction unmatched. Germline V gene sequence: CDR1 MNHEY, CDR2 SVGAGI. The CDR3 contains 15 residues. The CDR3 region is CASSYDRALNQPQHF. The DNA for the CDR3 is TGTGCCAGCAGTTACGACAGGGCCCTCAATCAGCCCCAGCATTTT.